These T cell receptor beta chains were read from a single sample in a study of blood T cell repertoires in COVID-19. Profiling relied on immunoSEQ multiplex PCR, and the TCRdb table lists in-frame clones only, not all of them. The sample contains about 140,000 clones, around 89% of which appear only once. What was sequenced was peripheral blood. Receptors were obtained from a woman older than 75 with acute or convalescent COVID-19. Each CDR3 is given with its conserved first and last residue. The D gene is left open where the match is weak. Clone size, where shown, is once, few, many, or a class for clones that have expanded.

>-|TRBV5-4|TRBJ2-2|-
TGTGCCAGCAGCTTGGGACTACCCAACACCGGGGAGCTGTTTTTT
CASSLGLPNTGELFF
>-|TRBV5-1|TRBJ1-4|TRBD1
TGCGCCAGCAAAACCGGGACAGGGGGTGAAAAACTGTTTTTT
CASKTGTGGEKLFF
>-|TRBV4-3|TRBJ1-2|TRBD1
TGCGCCAGCAGCCAAGCGTGGCAGGGGGACGGTGGCTACACCTTC
CASSQAWQGDGGYTF
>-|TRBV2|TRBJ1-5|TRBD1
TGTGCCAGCAGATGGGACAGGGATCAGCCCCAGCATTTT
CASRWDRDQPQHF
>-|TRBV5-6|TRBJ2-3|TRBD2
TGTGCCAGCAGCGGTTTTTCGGGGGGACCCACAGATACGCAGTATTTT
CASSGFSGGPTDTQYF
>-|TRBV5-1|TRBJ1-1|TRBD1
TGCGCCAGCAGCAACGGACAGGGGGACACTGAAGCTTTCTTT
CASSNGQGDTEAFF
>-|TRBV29-1|TRBJ1-3|-
TGCAGCGTTGGACAGTCTGGAAACACCATATATTTT
CSVGQSGNTIYF
>-|TRBV10-3|TRBJ1-1|-
TGTGCCATCAGTGAGTCCGGGGCAGGGGATGGGTACACTGAAGCTTTCTTT
CAISESGAGDGYTEAFF
>-|TRBV5-5|TRBJ2-1|TRBD2
TGTGCCAGCACCCTTCTTCCTAGCGGGGGGACTGAGCAGTTCTTC
CASTLLPSGGTEQFF
>-|TRBV7-9|TRBJ1-1|TRBD1
TGTGCCAGCAGCTCCGGGACAGATAGAGCTTTCTTT
CASSSGTDRAFF
>-|TRBV7-2|TRBJ2-2|TRBD1
TGTGCCAGCAGCTTAGCGAGGACAGGGGCAGGGGAGCTGTTTTTT
CASSLARTGAGELFF
>-|TRBV5-8|TRBJ2-2|TRBD1
TGTGCCAGCAGCTTGTCGACAGGGGGGTACGACACCGGGGAGCTGTTTTTT
CASSLSTGGYDTGELFF
>-|TRBV2|TRBJ2-5|-
TGTGCCAGCAGTGTGGGGCCCCAAGAGACCCAGTACTTC
CASSVGPQETQYF
>-|TRBV4-1|TRBJ1-2|TRBD1
TGCGCCAGCAGCCCCCTAAGCACCGGGAACAGGGGCCGTTTGGGCTACACCTTC
CASSPLSTGNRGRLGYTF
>-|TRBV4-1|TRBJ2-7|-
TGCGCCAGCAGCCGATCCTATGAAGGGGTATACGAGCAGTACTTC
CASSRSYEGVYEQYF
>-|TRBV18|TRBJ2-2|TRBD2
TGTGCCAGCTCATCCACGGTTTCGGGACTAGCGGTACCCGGGGAGCTGTTTTTT
CASSSTVSGLAVPGELFF
>-|TRBV6-2/TRBV6-3|TRBJ2-1|-
TGTGCCAGCAGCCCGATGGGACTCTGGGGGGTCAATGAGCAGTTCTTC
CASSPMGLWGVNEQFF
>-|TRBV3-1/TRBV3-2|TRBJ2-3|TRBD2
TGTGCCAGCAGCCCTAGCGGACTAAGCACAGATACGCAGTATTTT
CASSPSGLSTDTQYF
>once|TRBV28|TRBJ1-2|-
TGTGCCAGCAGTTTGGGGGTCATCAGGGGCCTGAATTTTAACTATGGCTACACCTTC
CASSLGVIRGLNFNYGYTF
>-|TRBV6-6|TRBJ2-2|TRBD2
TGTGCCAGCACTGAGACTAGCGGTCCCACCGGGGAGCTGTTTTTT
CASTETSGPTGELFF
>-|TRBV30|TRBJ1-4|TRBD1
TGTGCCTGGAGTGCAAGGGACAGGGGGAATGAAAAACTGTTTTTT
CAWSARDRGNEKLFF
>-|TRBV2|TRBJ2-1|TRBD2
TGTGCCAGCAGGATCCCCGGGGCGGGGGGGCATGAGCAGTTCTTC
CASRIPGAGGHEQFF
>-|TRBV9|TRBJ2-3|-
TGTGCCAGCAGCGTATTAGGGGGGGCCAGCACAGATACGCAGTATTTT
CASSVLGGASTDTQYF
>-|TRBV5-1|TRBJ1-2|-
TGCGCCAGCAGCTTGGTTGCGCCGTATGGCTACACCTTC
CASSLVAPYGYTF
>-|TRBV14|TRBJ2-4|-
TGTGCCAGCAGCGGAGGGAGGGCCAAAAACATTCAGTACTTC
CASSGGRAKNIQYF
>-|TRBV4-1|TRBJ2-1|TRBD2
TGCGCCAGCAGCCAAGGACTAGCGGACTACAATGAGCAGTTCTTC
CASSQGLADYNEQFF
>-|TRBV29-1|TRBJ2-7|-
TGCAGCGTTGAAGATGGGACACGATCCTACGAGCAGTACTTC
CSVEDGTRSYEQYF
>-|TRBV7-2|TRBJ1-4|TRBD1
TGTGCCAGCAGCATATCCCGGGACAGTCACGAAAAACTGTTTTTT
CASSISRDSHEKLFF
>-|TRBV30|TRBJ2-2|-
TGTGCCTGGAGTGTACAACAGCCGGGAATTGGGGAGCTGTTTTTT
CAWSVQQPGIGELFF
>-|TRBV4-2|TRBJ1-2|TRBD1
TGTGCCAGCAGCCAACCAGGGGGCGGTAACCCTAACTATGGCTACACCTTC
CASSQPGGGNPNYGYTF
>-|TRBV11-2|TRBJ1-4|TRBD1
TGTGCCAGCAGCTCCCCCAGGGGGCCGAATGAAAAACTGTTTTTT
CASSSPRGPNEKLFF
>-|TRBV7-3|TRBJ2-5|-
TGTGCCAGCAGCTTACGCCAGCAAGAGACCCAGTACTTC
CASSLRQQETQYF
>-|TRBV5-4|TRBJ1-2|-
TGTGCCAGCAGCTTGGAGGCGGGGAACTATGGCTACACCTTC
CASSLEAGNYGYTF
>-|TRBV18|TRBJ1-1|-
TGTGCCAGCTCCGGTTCCCAAGGGGGTGAAGCTTTCTTT
CASSGSQGGEAFF
>-|TRBV7-8|TRBJ2-1|TRBD2
TGTGCCAGCAGCATTAGCGGGCCCTCAGGTGAGCAGTTCTTC
CASSISGPSGEQFF
>-|TRBV7-7|TRBJ2-3|TRBD1
TGTGCTAGCAGCTTAAGTAGGGACAGGGGGAGAGATACGCAGTATTTT
CASSLSRDRGRDTQYF
>-|TRBV27|TRBJ1-3|-
TGTGCCAGCAGTTTAAGCAGGGAACTAAACACCATATATTTT
CASSLSRELNTIYF
>-|TRBV4-2|TRBJ1-2|-
TGTGCCAGCAGCCAAGCAGGGTATGGCTACACCTTC
CASSQAGYGYTF
>-|TRBV30|TRBJ1-1|-
TGTGCCTGGACGGGGAGTTATGGGAGGGACACGAAGAACACTGAAGCTTTCTTT
CAWTGSYGRDTKNTEAFF
>-|TRBV21-1|TRBJ1-2|-
TGTGCCAGCAGGCTTTGCAGGGGGACCCCACCCTATGGCTACACCTTC
CASRLCRGTPPYGYTF
>-|TRBV25-1|TRBJ1-2|TRBD1
TGTGCCAGCAGCCGGACAGGGGAGGGCTACACCTTC
CASSRTGEGYTF
>-|TRBV11-2|TRBJ1-1|-
TGTGCCAGCAGCAGGGGGAGCGATGGCACTGAAGCTTTCTTT
CASSRGSDGTEAFF
>-|TRBV27|TRBJ1-6|-
TGTGCCAGCAGTCCTCCGGGACTTCGGCATAATTCACCCCTCCACTTT
CASSPPGLRHNSPLHF
>-|TRBV28|TRBJ1-4|-
TGTGCCAGCAGCTCCGACGGGGCAACTAATGAAAAACTGTTTTTT
CASSSDGATNEKLFF
>-|TRBV30|TRBJ1-3|TRBD1
TGTGCCTGGAGTGTGTTCGTGGGGGACAGCCTCTCCTCCTCTGGAAACACCATATATTTT
CAWSVFVGDSLSSSGNTIYF
>-|TRBV3-1/TRBV3-2|TRBJ2-7|TRBD1
TGTGCCAGCAGCCACGGACAGGGTCGCGAGCAGTACTTC
CASSHGQGREQYF
>-|TRBV4-3|TRBJ1-1|-
TGCGCCAGCAGCCTATTGGACAGGAACACTGAAGCTTTCTTT
CASSLLDRNTEAFF
>-|TRBV5-8|TRBJ1-2|-
TGTGCCAGCAGCTTTCAGGGAGGGGGCTATGGCTACACCTTC
CASSFQGGGYGYTF
>few|TRBV7-2|TRBJ1-1|-
TGTGCCAGCAGCTCGTTATACACTGAAGCTTTCTTT
CASSSLYTEAFF
>-|TRBV5-5|TRBJ1-5|TRBD1
TGTGCCAGCAGCCGTACCCGGGACAGGGACCTTTGGCCCCAGCATTTT
CASSRTRDRDLWPQHF
>-|TRBV13|TRBJ2-3|TRBD2
TGTGCCAGCAGCTTCGGCGGGGGGGCCGGTACAGATACGCAGTATTTT
CASSFGGGAGTDTQYF
>-|TRBV5-4|TRBJ2-4|TRBD2
TGTGCCAGCAGCTTGGTAGCGGGGGGAGCCAAAAACATTCAGTACTTC
CASSLVAGGAKNIQYF
>-|TRBV5-1|TRBJ1-2|TRBD1
TGCGCCAGCAGCTTGGGCGGGACAGCCCCTTATGGCTACACCTTC
CASSLGGTAPYGYTF
>-|TRBV19|TRBJ2-7|TRBD1
TGTGCCAGTAGTATTGGGACAGGGGGCCCACGGACCTACGAGCAGTACTTC
CASSIGTGGPRTYEQYF
>-|TRBV6-5|TRBJ1-6|-
TGTGCCAGCAGCCCGAGTATTAATTCACCCCTCCACTTT
CASSPSINSPLHF